This TCR beta chain emerged from a study of T cell responses to AZD1222 COVID-19 vaccine. Produced via immunoSEQ multiplex PCR; TCRdb's table is partial and in-frame only. The sample gives about 130,000 clones, more than 85% of which show up once; approximately 0.85% is in the top ten. V was shortened by 0 bases and J by 3 bases, with 5 bases between the two germline ends. The germline V gene has CDR1 MNHEY and CDR2 SMNVEV (reference sequence). CDR3 length equals 13 residues. The receptor's source is an adult in good health. Sequenced here: peripheral blood, sampled on day 0 of AZD1222 vaccination. V and J are TRBV27 and TRBJ1-2; D remains ambiguous. CDR3 residues: CASSLSGYYGYTF. The CDR3 bases are TGTGCCAGCAGTTTATCAGGGTACTATGGCTACACCTTC.